This T cell receptor beta chain was recorded in a study of blood T cell repertoires in COVID-19. Study background: Samples representing acute and convalescent COVID-19 were sourced from the United States, Italy and Spain. The cDNA or gDNA used as material had been derived from T cells, B-cell-depleted T cells, or PBMCs.

The CDR3 runs to 15 residues. Between the trimmed V and J ends, which lost 0 bases and 1 base, there was a span of 10 bases. Germline CDR1 is SGHKS and CDR2 is YYEKEE (reference sequence). In the authors' methods: Estimation of nucleated cell counts was performed using reference gene primer amplification. The table came from immunoSEQ multiplex PCR; TCRdb's copy has only in-frame clones and leaves some out. V and J calls and clone size are copied from that table; D and trimming were computed from the DNA. The data hold 150,000 or so clones, with approximately 91% observed a single time. The chain carries TRBV5-5 and TRBJ1-1; D is possibly TRBD1 (6 bases). The origin of this receptor is a man aged 18 to 29 with acute or convalescent COVID-19. Sequencing used peripheral blood. The CDR3 here is CASSLGRDKNTEAFF. Here the CDR3 DNA reads TGTGCCAGCAGCTTGGGTCGGGACAAGAACACTGAAGCTTTCTTT.